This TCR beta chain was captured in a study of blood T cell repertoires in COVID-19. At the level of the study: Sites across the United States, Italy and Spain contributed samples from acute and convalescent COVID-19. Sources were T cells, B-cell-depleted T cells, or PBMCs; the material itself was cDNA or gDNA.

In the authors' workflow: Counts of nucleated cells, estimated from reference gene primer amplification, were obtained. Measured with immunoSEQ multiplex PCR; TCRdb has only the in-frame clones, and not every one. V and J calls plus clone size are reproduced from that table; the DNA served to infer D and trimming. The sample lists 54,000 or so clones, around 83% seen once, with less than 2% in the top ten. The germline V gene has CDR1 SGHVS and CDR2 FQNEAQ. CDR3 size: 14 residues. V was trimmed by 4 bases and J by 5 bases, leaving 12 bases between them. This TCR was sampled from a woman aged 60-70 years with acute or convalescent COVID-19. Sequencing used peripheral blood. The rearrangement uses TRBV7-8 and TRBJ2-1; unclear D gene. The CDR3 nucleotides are TGTGCCAGCAGCTCGGCTAGACTGCACAATGAGCAGTTCTTC. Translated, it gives CASSSARLHNEQFF.